These T cell receptor beta chains were read from a single sample in a study of regulatory T cells in long-lasting Graves disease. TCRdb recomputed calls from the multiplex PCR reads with MiXCR, one row per CDR3 protein. Among approximately 270,000 distinct CDR3 sequences, approximately 20% were seen once, and the ten largest hold 13% to 15%. The data also belong to a second study, concerning T cells in Graves' hyperthyroidism and ophthalmopathy.

Sequenced material: peripheral blood mononuclear cells (PBMCs), taken at new diagnosis, from a patient treated with antithyroid drugs. The receptors shown here come from a woman in her thirties with Graves disease. The CDR3 runs from the conserved cysteine through the conserved F or W. Each record gives: V gene, D gene, clone size, J gene, CDR3 protein, CDR3 DNA. D genes are given only for firm matches. Size is omitted from some rows. Given values are once, few, many or a class for expanded clones.

V gene: TRBV19; D gene: .; clone size: .; J gene: TRBJ1-4; CDR3 protein: CASRPNRSHNEKLFF; CDR3 DNA: TGTGCCAGTAGGCCCAACAGGAGTCATAATGAAAAACTGTTTTTT
V gene: TRBV19; D gene: .; clone size: few; J gene: TRBJ2-5; CDR3 protein: CASSISPTQETQYF; CDR3 DNA: TGTGCCAGTAGTATATCTCCAACGCAAGAGACCCAGTACTTC
V gene: TRBV6-1; D gene: TRBD1; clone size: many; J gene: TRBJ1-1; CDR3 protein: CASSEPRQGGTEAFF; CDR3 DNA: TGTGCCAGCAGTGAACCTCGCCAGGGGGGCACTGAAGCTTTCTTT
V gene: TRBV2; D gene: TRBD1; clone size: many; J gene: TRBJ1-6; CDR3 protein: CASSDDRGSSPLHF; CDR3 DNA: TGTGCCAGCAGTGACGACAGGGGGTCTTCACCCCTCCACTTT
V gene: TRBV3-1; D gene: .; clone size: many; J gene: TRBJ2-5; CDR3 protein: CASSQGGGGQYF; CDR3 DNA: TGTGCCAGCAGCCAAGGAGGGGGTGGCCAGTACTTC
V gene: TRBV5-8; D gene: TRBD2; clone size: .; J gene: TRBJ2-1; CDR3 protein: CASSDPSGGRNEQFF; CDR3 DNA: TGTGCCAGCAGCGACCCTAGCGGGGGCCGAAATGAGCAGTTCTTC
V gene: TRBV12-3/TRBV12-4; D gene: TRBD1; clone size: many; J gene: TRBJ1-5; CDR3 protein: CASQGDSNQPQHF; CDR3 DNA: TGTGCCAGTCAGGGGGATAGCAATCAGCCCCAGCATTTT
V gene: TRBV4-2; D gene: .; clone size: .; J gene: TRBJ1-3; CDR3 protein: CASSQVWGAGNTIYF; CDR3 DNA: TGTGCCAGCAGCCAAGTATGGGGCGCGGGAAACACCATATATTTT
V gene: TRBV20-1; D gene: TRBD2; clone size: many; J gene: TRBJ2-2; CDR3 protein: CSARDRRGESAGELFF; CDR3 DNA: TGCAGTGCTAGAGATCGGCGGGGGGAATCAGCCGGGGAGCTGTTTTTT
V gene: TRBV29-1; D gene: .; clone size: .; J gene: TRBJ2-1; CDR3 protein: CSVRYRNNEQFF; CDR3 DNA: TGCAGCGTCAGGTATAGAAACAATGAGCAGTTCTTC
V gene: TRBV28; D gene: .; clone size: .; J gene: TRBJ2-2; CDR3 protein: CASRSGDRVVGELFF; CDR3 DNA: TGTGCCAGCAGGAGCGGGGACAGAGTCGTCGGGGAGCTGTTTTTT
V gene: TRBV3-1; D gene: .; clone size: many; J gene: TRBJ2-7; CDR3 protein: CASSSTPGAYEQYF; CDR3 DNA: TGTGCCAGCAGCTCTACACCCGGAGCCTACGAGCAGTACTTC
V gene: TRBV20-1; D gene: .; clone size: .; J gene: TRBJ1-5; CDR3 protein: CSATGSLPNQPQHF; CDR3 DNA: TGCAGTGCCACCGGGTCTCTACCCAATCAGCCCCAGCATTTT
V gene: TRBV7-9; D gene: TRBD1; clone size: many; J gene: TRBJ1-1; CDR3 protein: CASSHRDSVRAFF; CDR3 DNA: TGTGCCAGCAGCCACCGGGACAGCGTTAGAGCTTTCTTT
V gene: TRBV29-1; D gene: .; clone size: .; J gene: TRBJ1-5; CDR3 protein: CSVQTGSNQPQHF; CDR3 DNA: TGCAGCGTCCAAACAGGGAGCAATCAGCCCCAGCATTTT
V gene: TRBV28; D gene: .; clone size: .; J gene: TRBJ2-2; CDR3 protein: CASSFIILSTGELFF; CDR3 DNA: TGTGCCAGCAGTTTCATAATCCTCTCCACCGGGGAGCTGTTTTTT
V gene: TRBV20-1; D gene: TRBD1; clone size: .; J gene: TRBJ1-1; CDR3 protein: CSAGGDSHTEAFF; CDR3 DNA: TGCAGTGCTGGGGGGGACAGCCACACTGAAGCTTTCTTT
V gene: TRBV11-3; D gene: .; clone size: many; J gene: TRBJ1-2; CDR3 protein: CASSLVLGPALKDYGYTF; CDR3 DNA: TGTGCCAGTAGCTTAGTTCTTGGGCCAGCCCTAAAGGACTATGGCTACACCTTC
V gene: TRBV3-1; D gene: TRBD1; clone size: .; J gene: TRBJ1-1; CDR3 protein: CASGRTGDTEAFF; CDR3 DNA: TGTGCCAGCGGCCGGACAGGGGACACTGAAGCTTTCTTT
V gene: TRBV6-1; D gene: .; clone size: many; J gene: TRBJ1-1; CDR3 protein: CASSQGTEAFF; CDR3 DNA: TGTGCCAGCAGCCAAGGCACTGAAGCTTTCTTT
V gene: TRBV27; D gene: .; clone size: many; J gene: TRBJ2-1; CDR3 protein: CASTPLSGSSYNEQFF; CDR3 DNA: TGTGCCAGCACCCCCCTCTCAGGTAGCTCCTACAATGAGCAGTTCTTC
V gene: TRBV7-9; D gene: .; clone size: many; J gene: TRBJ1-1; CDR3 protein: CASSFGLFAFF; CDR3 DNA: TGTGCCAGCAGCTTTGGACTGTTTGCTTTCTTT
V gene: TRBV7-9; D gene: TRBD1; clone size: .; J gene: TRBJ1-2; CDR3 protein: CANSINRGPDGYTF; CDR3 DNA: TGTGCCAACAGCATAAACAGGGGGCCGGATGGCTACACCTTC
V gene: TRBV19; D gene: TRBD1; clone size: many; J gene: TRBJ1-5; CDR3 protein: CASRDRGYSNQPQHF; CDR3 DNA: TGTGCCAGTAGAGACAGGGGTTATAGCAATCAGCCCCAGCATTTT
V gene: TRBV14; D gene: TRBD2; clone size: .; J gene: TRBJ2-7; CDR3 protein: CASSHAWTSGNEQYF; CDR3 DNA: TGTGCCAGCAGCCACGCCTGGACTAGCGGGAACGAGCAGTACTTC
V gene: TRBV20-1; D gene: TRBD1; clone size: .; J gene: TRBJ2-3; CDR3 protein: CSARKDRGLLFDTQYF; CDR3 DNA: TGCAGTGCTAGGAAAGACAGGGGTCTCCTCTTCGATACGCAGTATTTT
V gene: TRBV20-1; D gene: .; clone size: many; J gene: TRBJ1-1; CDR3 protein: CSAANRQKGGTEAFF; CDR3 DNA: TGCAGTGCCGCAAACAGACAGAAGGGGGGCACTGAAGCTTTCTTT
V gene: TRBV29-1; D gene: .; clone size: many; J gene: TRBJ1-2; CDR3 protein: CSVATGPSRGYTF; CDR3 DNA: TGCAGCGTTGCTACCGGGCCGTCTAGAGGCTACACCTTC
V gene: TRBV12-3/TRBV12-4; D gene: TRBD1; clone size: many; J gene: TRBJ1-2; CDR3 protein: CASSPQGAEGYTF; CDR3 DNA: TGTGCCAGCAGTCCTCAGGGGGCTGAAGGCTACACCTTC
V gene: TRBV20-1; D gene: TRBD1; clone size: many; J gene: TRBJ2-7; CDR3 protein: CSARRQGAYEQYF; CDR3 DNA: TGCAGTGCTAGGCGGCAGGGGGCCTACGAGCAGTACTTC
V gene: TRBV7-9; D gene: TRBD1; clone size: .; J gene: TRBJ1-6; CDR3 protein: CASTLDRSGSPLHF; CDR3 DNA: TGTGCCAGCACCCTGGACAGGTCTGGTTCACCCCTCCACTTT
V gene: TRBV4-1; D gene: .; clone size: many; J gene: TRBJ1-1; CDR3 protein: CASSQEGLFEAFF; CDR3 DNA: TGCGCCAGCAGCCAAGAGGGACTTTTTGAAGCTTTCTTT
V gene: TRBV2; D gene: .; clone size: many; J gene: TRBJ1-4; CDR3 protein: CASSGGSSEKLFF; CDR3 DNA: TGTGCCAGCAGTGGGGGGAGTAGTGAAAAACTGTTTTTT
V gene: TRBV9; D gene: .; clone size: many; J gene: TRBJ1-1; CDR3 protein: CASSVRLNTEAFF; CDR3 DNA: TGTGCCAGCAGCGTTAGATTGAACACTGAAGCTTTCTTT
V gene: TRBV5-1; D gene: .; clone size: many; J gene: TRBJ1-1; CDR3 protein: CASSVGGETEAFF; CDR3 DNA: TGCGCCAGCAGCGTAGGGGGGGAGACTGAAGCTTTCTTT
V gene: TRBV6-1; D gene: TRBD1; clone size: .; J gene: TRBJ2-2; CDR3 protein: CASRPGTGGLGELFF; CDR3 DNA: TGTGCCAGCAGACCTGGGACAGGGGGCCTCGGGGAGCTGTTTTTT
V gene: TRBV6-1; D gene: .; clone size: many; J gene: TRBJ2-7; CDR3 protein: CASSEVEPSYGKQYF; CDR3 DNA: TGTGCCAGCAGTGAAGTCGAGCCTAGCTATGGAAAGCAGTACTTC
V gene: TRBV20-1; D gene: .; clone size: many; J gene: TRBJ2-5; CDR3 protein: CSAAPDGGGETQYF; CDR3 DNA: TGCAGTGCAGCTCCGGACGGAGGGGGAGAGACCCAGTACTTC
V gene: TRBV7-2; D gene: TRBD2; clone size: many; J gene: TRBJ2-1; CDR3 protein: CASSTAGGSIFF; CDR3 DNA: TGTGCCAGCAGCACGGCGGGGGGGAGTATTTTCTTC
V gene: TRBV18; D gene: .; clone size: many; J gene: TRBJ1-2; CDR3 protein: CASSPPGSQGRNYGYTF; CDR3 DNA: TGTGCCAGCTCACCACCGGGCTCACAGGGACGGAACTATGGCTACACCTTC
V gene: TRBV3-1; D gene: TRBD1; clone size: many; J gene: TRBJ2-3; CDR3 protein: CASSQQGAFTDTQYF; CDR3 DNA: TGTGCCAGCAGCCAACAGGGGGCCTTCACAGATACGCAGTATTTT
V gene: TRBV27; D gene: .; clone size: many; J gene: TRBJ2-7; CDR3 protein: CARRGHGGQFWYEQYF; CDR3 DNA: TGTGCCAGAAGGGGCCACGGGGGGCAATTTTGGTACGAGCAGTACTTC
V gene: TRBV20-1; D gene: .; clone size: many; J gene: TRBJ1-1; CDR3 protein: CSARVTWVTEAFF; CDR3 DNA: TGCAGTGCTAGGGTCACGTGGGTAACTGAAGCTTTCTTT
V gene: TRBV20-1; D gene: .; clone size: .; J gene: TRBJ2-3; CDR3 protein: CSARFSLGGLDTDTQYF; CDR3 DNA: TGCAGTGCTAGATTCTCCTTGGGGGGGCTGGACACAGATACGCAGTATTTT